A single T cell receptor beta chain is shown here with its context. The sample belongs to a study of blood T cell repertoires in COVID-19. Original processing notes: From reference gene primer amplification, estimates of nucleated cell counts were derived. The assay was immunoSEQ multiplex PCR, and TCRdb's table has in-frame clones only and misses some. The DNA gave D and trimming, while V, J and clone size come from that table. The data show some 90,000 clones, under 95% seen once. V lost 4 bases to trimming and J lost 6 bases, with 16 bases between them. Germline CDR1 reads LNHDA; CDR2 reads SQIVND (reference sequence). This CDR3 is 15 amino acids long.

This sequence originates from a woman aged 50 to 65 in a cohort sampled during active COVID-19. Sequencing was done on a sample of peripheral blood. The rearrangement links TRBV19 to TRBJ1-5; D possibly corresponds to TRBD1 (6 bases). The CDR3, as DNA: TGTGCCAGTAGTAGCCCTACAGGGTTTAGTCAGCCCCAGCATTTT. Protein: CASSSPTGFSQPQHF. Variable domain in full (rest from reference TRBV19 and TRBJ1-5): DGGITQSPKYLFRKEGQNVTLSCEQNLNHDAMYWYRQDPGQGLRLIYYSQIVNDFQKGDIAEGYSVSREKKESFPLTVTSAQKNPTAFYLCASSSPTGFSQPQHFGDGTRLSIL.